A single sample is the source of the 23 T cell receptor beta chains below, sequenced in a study of response to subunit inactivated influenza vaccine. One entry per CDR3 protein, called by TCRdb with MiXCR from the RT-PCR reads. Altogether 710,000 or so distinct CDR3 sequences are present, approximately 15% being singletons, with the ten largest covering 11%. Sequencing used PBMCs from blood, obtained less than 13 days after vaccination. These receptors all stem from a man aged 45 to 65 who received an inactivated influenza vaccine.

This clonotype occurred many times. V and J are TRBV29-1 and TRBJ2-1; 9 bases fit TRBD2. The V and J ends lost 4 bases and 5 bases, in that order; junction bases with no gene match: 9. The CDR3 length is 15 residues. Germline CDR1 and CDR2: SQVTM and ANQGSEA. The CDR3 DNA reads as TGCAGCGTTGCCATTGGACTAGCGTCCAACAATGAGCAGTTCTTC. It encodes CSVAIGLASNNEQFF.

This clonotype was observed a handful of times. J is TRBJ2-2 and V is TRBV4-2; D might be TRBD2 (6 bases). This CDR3 comprises 16 residues. Germline CDR1 LGHNA, CDR2 YNFKEQ. V was clipped by 2 bases and J by 8 bases, with 18 bases between them. CDR3 region: CASSQNPAQEGGELFF. CDR3 bases: TGTGCCAGCAGCCAAAACCCAGCCCAGGAGGGAGGGGAGCTGTTTTTT.

The J gene is TRBJ2-1, the V gene TRBV9; perhaps TRBD1 as D (6 bases). This CDR3 contains 15 residues. The V end lost 3 bases, the J end lost 7 bases, and 17 bases lay between the germline ends. Germline CDR1 SGDLS, CDR2 YYNGEE. This chain's CDR3 is CASSANTGTKNEQFF. CDR3 DNA: TGTGCCAGCAGCGCGAATACCGGGACAAAAAATGAGCAGTTCTTC.

The chain carries TRBV15 and TRBJ2-7; D gene ambiguous. The CDR3 length is 13 residues. CDR1 and CDR2 from the germline V gene are LNHNV and YYDKDF (reference sequence). Trimming removed 1 base at V and 0 bases at J, with 4 bases between. This chain's CDR3 is CATSRATSYEQYF. The DNA for the CDR3 is TGTGCCACCAGCAGAGCAACCTCCTACGAGCAGTACTTC.

This clonotype was counted many times. V and J are TRBV29-1 and TRBJ2-1; the D is unclear. The CDR3 has 13 amino acids. Germline values: CDR1 SQVTM, CDR2 ANQGSEA. With 3 bases removed from V and 3 bases from J, the gap between germline ends came to 9 bases. The CDR3 spells CSVDRVGYNEQFF. The CDR3 DNA reads TGCAGCGTTGACCGAGTGGGCTACAATGAGCAGTTCTTC.

This clonotype was counted a few times. The genes are TRBV5-1 and TRBJ2-5; no reliable D call. V was shortened by 0 bases and J by 4 bases, with 10 bases between the two germline ends. Germline V gene sequence: CDR1 SGHRS, CDR2 YFSETQ. The CDR3 is 14 amino acids. This CDR3 is CASSLEGNGETQYF. As DNA, the CDR3 is TGCGCCAGCAGCTTGGAGGGCAATGGAGAGACCCAGTACTTC.

This rearrangement joins TRBV24-1 to TRBJ2-2; D call uncertain. This CDR3 has 13 residues. Germline assignment: CDR1 KGHDR and CDR2 SFDVKD. V lost 2 bases and J 4 bases, leaving 4 bases between the germline ends. The CDR3 is CATSDSGTGELFF. CDR3 coding DNA: TGTGCCACCAGTGATTCCGGCACCGGGGAGCTGTTTTTT.

This clonotype was seen a handful of times. V usage is TRBV20-1 and J usage is TRBJ2-7; D is unclear. CDR3 length equals 10 residues. Germline values: CDR1 DFQATT, CDR2 SNEGSKA (reference sequence). The ends were cut back, 1 base at V and 7 bases at J, with 5 bases in the middle. Here the CDR3 reads CSARVTEQYF. CDR3 nucleotides: TGCAGTGCTAGAGTCACGGAGCAGTACTTC.

This chain uses TRBV20-1 with TRBJ1-2; a weak D match, TRBD1 (5 bases). CDR3 size: 15 residues. CDR1 is DFQATT, CDR2 SNEGSKA, per germline (reference sequence). Between the trimmed V and J ends, which lost 8 bases and 5 bases, there was a span of 24 bases. CDR3 loop: CSKGNGISGPYGYTF. CDR3 coding DNA: TGCAGTAAGGGGAACGGCATCTCGGGGCCTTATGGCTACACCTTC.

This clonotype showed up just a few times. The genes are TRBV12-3 or TRBV12-4 and TRBJ2-5; 8 bases align to TRBD2. The V segment lost 6 bases and the J segment 2 bases; nucleotides outside the gene matches: 8. CDR3 length: 15 amino acids. The CDR3 reads CASSVAGGGQETQYF. In nucleotides, the CDR3 is TGTGCCAGCAGCGTTGCCGGGGGGGGACAAGAGACCCAGTACTTC.

This clonotype was counted ten times or more. The DNA of the CDR3 is TGCAGTGCTACCGACGGACCCTACGAGCAGTACTTC. It encodes CSATDGPYEQYF. The chain links TRBV20-1 to TRBJ2-7; D ambiguous. The CDR3 is 12 residues long. The germline V and J ends were trimmed by 4 bases and 2 bases, with 9 bases remaining between them. CDR1 is DFQATT, CDR2 SNEGSKA, per germline (reference sequence).

This clonotype was observed a few times. The chain is built from TRBV5-1 and TRBJ1-6; tentatively, D is TRBD1 (6 bases). The V and J ends lost 2 bases and 7 bases respectively, with 10 bases between them. Germline CDR1 is SGHRS and CDR2 is YFSETQ. CDR3 length: 14 amino acids. CDR3 protein: CASSLGDTNSPLHF. In nucleotides, the CDR3 is TGCGCCAGCAGCTTAGGGGACACCAATTCACCCCTCCACTTT.

This chain uses TRBV12-3 or TRBV12-4 with TRBJ1-1; the match to TRBD1 covers 7 bases. J gave up 7 bases and V 6 bases, and 11 bases lay outside the gene matches. The CDR3 spans 14 residues. CDR3 region: CASSQRDSRFEAFF. The CDR3 DNA is TGTGCCAGCAGCCAACGGGACAGTAGATTTGAAGCTTTCTTT.

This clonotype appeared a few times. The V call is TRBV12-3 or TRBV12-4, the J call TRBJ1-3, with D tentatively TRBD1 (6 bases). CDR3 size: 15 residues. V dropped 6 bases and J dropped 4 bases, with 16 bases sitting between them. The CDR3 DNA sequence: TGTGCCAGCAGCCCTACAGGGTCAGCAGGAAACACCATATATTTT. This gives the protein CASSPTGSAGNTIYF.

The gene calls are TRBV5-4 and TRBJ2-5; 9 bases align to TRBD2. The V gene end was trimmed by 4 bases and the J gene end by 5 bases; junction bases not matched to a gene: 9. Germline V lookup: CDR1 SGHNT, CDR2 YYREEE (reference sequence). This CDR3 comprises 15 residues. CDR3 sequence: CASSQTGTSSETQYF. The CDR3 coding sequence is TGTGCCAGCAGCCAAACCGGGACTAGCTCCGAGACCCAGTACTTC.

CDR3 amino acids: CASSRDYLWEQYF. The CDR3 DNA sequence: TGTGCCAGCAGTCGGGACTACCTCTGGGAGCAGTACTTC. The chain employs TRBV6-1 and TRBJ2-7; 7 bases match TRBD2. The length of the CDR3 is 13 residues. V trimming: 5 bases; J trimming: 7 bases; junction bases outside the gene matches: 8. Per germline, CDR1 MNHNS and CDR2 SASEGT.

This clonotype occurred a few times. Here the CDR3 DNA reads TGTGCCAGCAGCCAGGGACTAGCGAAGTCCACCGGGGAGCTGTTTTTT. Protein: CASSQGLAKSTGELFF. J is TRBJ2-2 and V is TRBV4-2, with 10 bases lining up with TRBD2. In germline, CDR1 is LGHNA, CDR2 YNFKEQ. The CDR3 has 16 residues. V was clipped by 3 bases and J by 4 bases; unmatched bases: 5.

In its sample, this clonotype was seen a few times. The chain employs TRBV28 and TRBJ2-7, with a possible D match to TRBD2 (5 bases). CDR1 and CDR2 (germline): MDHEN, SYDVKM. The CDR3 contains 14 residues. V lost 8 bases and J lost 1, with 15 bases in between. The CDR3 nucleotides read TGTGCCAGCCAGTCGGGGTTTTTGTCCTACGAGCAGTACTTC. Its translation: CASQSGFLSYEQYF.

The rearrangement links TRBV4-3 to TRBJ2-7, with D possibly matching TRBD2 (6 bases). Looked up from germline, CDR1 is LGHNA and CDR2 is YSLEER. Deletions cut 3 bases from V and 2 bases from J, with 14 bases between. CDR3 size: 15 residues. The CDR3 DNA reads TGCGCCAGCAGCCACTCGGAGGGAGGAACCTACGAGCAGTACTTC. Translated, it gives CASSHSEGGTYEQYF.

CDR3 coding DNA: TGTGCCAGCAGCCAACGGCTAGCGGGAAACAATGAGCAGTTCTTC. Protein: CASSQRLAGNNEQFF. This chain links TRBV14 with TRBJ2-1; 9 nucleotides align to TRBD2. V lost 2 bases and J lost 5; bases outside the gene matches: 4. The CDR3 length is 15 residues. Germline lookup yields CDR1 SGHDN and CDR2 FVKESK. Full variable domain (missing parts from reference TRBV14 and TRBJ2-1): EAGVTQFPSHSVIEKGQTVTLRCDPISGHDNLYWYRRVMGKEIKFLLHFVKESKQDESGMPNNRFLAERTGGTYSTLKVQPAELEDSGVYFCASSQRLAGNNEQFFGPGTRLTVL.

The V and J genes are TRBV27 and TRBJ1-5; 8 positions agree with TRBD1. With 5 bases clipped from V and 11 bases from J, the junction kept 14 bases outside the gene matches. CDR3 length: 15 residues. In germline, CDR1 is MNHEY, CDR2 SMNVEV (reference sequence). The DNA of the CDR3 is TGTGCCAGCAGTCCCCTCGGACAGGGTACCGGGGCCCAGCATTTT. As protein: CASSPLGQGTGAQHF.

The chain employs TRBV6-1 and TRBJ2-5, with 7 bases that match TRBD2. J was trimmed by 2 bases and V by 5 bases; bases with no gene match: 5. The CDR3 is 14 amino acids. From germline, CDR1 is MNHNS and CDR2 SASEGT. The CDR3 DNA sequence: TGTGCCAGCAGTCGGCTGGGAGGGCAAGAGACCCAGTACTTC. Protein product: CASSRLGGQETQYF.

This clonotype was seen a few times. The chain employs TRBV12-3 or TRBV12-4 and TRBJ2-3; perhaps TRBD1 as D (5 bases). Trimming stripped 4 bases from V and 3 bases from J, with 8 bases between. The CDR3 covers 13 residues. This CDR3 is CASSSSGTDTQYF. The DNA of the CDR3 is TGTGCCAGCAGTTCGTCAGGGACAGATACGCAGTATTTT.